One sample yielded the 32 T cell receptor beta chains listed below, sequenced in a study of beta chain features in type 1 diabetes. Sequenced material consisted of expressed TCRB transcripts (all of the isolated RNA was reverse transcribed). Data came from immunoSEQ multiplex PCR; TCRdb stores just in-frame clones and leaves some out. The table lists around 430,000 clones, over 25% of them singletons. The sample consisted of naive CD4+ T cells from blood. These receptors were obtained from a man between 18 and 35 years old in good health.

This chain connects TRBV6-1 to TRBJ2-5; 9 bases match TRBD1. This CDR3 region has 15 residues. V shed 4 bases and J 4 bases; nucleotides not matched to a gene: 7. Germline CDR1 reads MNHNS; CDR2 reads SASEGT. The CDR3 loop is CASSVNRGPLETQYF. The CDR3 nucleotides read TGTGCCAGCAGTGTTAACAGGGGGCCCCTAGAGACCCAGTACTTC.

The chain employs TRBV6-6 and TRBJ2-1; 10 bases align to TRBD2. Trimming at V came to 5 bases and at J to 9 bases, leaving 4 bases not matched to a gene. Germline V gives CDR1 MNHNY, CDR2 SVGAGI (reference sequence). The length of the CDR3 is 13 residues. The CDR3 nucleotides read TGTGCCAGCAGTCGAGCGGGGGGGAGTGAGCAGTTCTTC. Its protein is CASSRAGGSEQFF.

This clone was recorded a few times. The V call is TRBV6-5, the J call TRBJ2-7; D is tentatively TRBD1 or TRBD2 (5 bases each). CDR3 size: 12 residues. CDR1 and CDR2 from the germline V gene are MNHEY and SVGAGI. V dropped 10 bases and J dropped 6 bases, with 16 bases sitting between them. The CDR3 is CAISRDLLEQYF. The CDR3 nucleotides are TGTGCCATCTCTCGGGACCTCCTCGAGCAGTACTTC.

This chain joins TRBV5-1 and TRBJ2-1; a weak D match, TRBD2 (6 bases). Per the germline V gene, CDR1 is SGHRS and CDR2 is YFSETQ. V gave up 0 bases and J gave up 6 bases, with 16 bases separating them. CDR3 size: 16 residues. CDR3 DNA: TGCGCCAGCAGCTTGGGACCGGGAGTCGTTTTCAATGAGCAGTTCTTC. This sequence encodes CASSLGPGVVFNEQFF.

DNA for the CDR3: TGTGCCACCGGGGGACAGGGGAATCAGCCCCAGCATTTT. This translates into CATGGQGNQPQHF. V and J are TRBV6-1 and TRBJ1-5, with 10 nucleotides matching TRBD1. This CDR3 is built from 13 residues. With V trimmed by 10 bases and J by 4 bases, 4 bases remained unmatched. Germline loops: CDR1 MNHNS, CDR2 SASEGT.

A few counts support this clone. The chain joins TRBV30 to TRBJ1-5; weak D call: TRBD1 (5 bases). V lost 2 bases, J lost 5 bases, and 13 bases lay in between. CDR3 size: 14 residues. Germline-derived CDR1 and CDR2 are GTSNPN and SVGIG (reference sequence). CDR3 amino acids: CAWSSRQPHQPQHF. The CDR3 DNA reads TGTGCCTGGAGTTCGCGACAGCCCCATCAGCCCCAGCATTTT.

The V call is TRBV11-2, the J call TRBJ2-1; D possibly corresponds to TRBD1 (5 bases). The CDR3 has 17 amino acids. Germline CDR1 SGHAT, CDR2 FQNNGV. With 0 bases removed from V and 9 bases from J, the gap between germline ends came to 21 bases. The CDR3 DNA is TGTGCCAGCAGCTTAGATCGACAGTATTACAATATGGGTGAGCAGTTCTTC. Its protein product is CASSLDRQYYNMGEQFF.

The chain has TRBV30 and TRBJ2-1; 12 bases match TRBD1. After removal of 1 base from V and 8 bases from J, the junction contained 6 bases not matched to a gene. The germline V gene encodes CDR1 GTSNPN and CDR2 SVGIG (reference sequence). This CDR3 comprises 15 residues. The CDR3 DNA reads TGTGCCTGGAGTGAGGGGACAGGGGGCAGGGATGAGCAGTTCTTC. Residues: CAWSEGTGGRDEQFF.

Only a few counts were recorded for this clone. The chain employs TRBV7-2 and TRBJ2-3, with a possible D match to TRBD2 (5 bases). CDR3 length: 15 residues. V lost 3 bases and J 1 base, leaving 11 bases between the germline ends. From germline, CDR1 is SGHTA and CDR2 FQGNSA. The CDR3 reads CASSFEGDRTDTQYF. CDR3 DNA: TGTGCCAGCAGCTTTGAGGGAGATCGCACAGATACGCAGTATTTT.

V usage is TRBV11-2 and J usage is TRBJ1-1; the D is unclear. Germline V gene lookup returns CDR1 SGHAT and CDR2 FQNNGV. The CDR3 is made up of 15 amino acids. V was cut by 2 bases and J by 1 base, with 11 bases left in between. CDR3 bases: TGTGCCAGCAGCTTAAGCTTTGGGTCGAACACTGAAGCTTTCTTT. Protein: CASSLSFGSNTEAFF. The full variable domain, its missing parts supplied by reference TRBV11-2 and TRBJ1-1, is EAGVAQSPRYKIIEKRQSVAFWCNPISGHATLYWYQQILGQGPKLLIQFQNNGVVDDSQLPKDRFSAERLKGVDSTLKIQPAKLEDSAVYLCASSLSFGSNTEAFFGQGTRLTVV.

This clone has a handful of counts. This sample includes further DNA sequences coding for the same CDR3. J is TRBJ2-3 and V is TRBV29-1; 7 bases map to TRBD2. The ends lost 3 bases at V and 5 bases at J; junction bases unmatched: 2. Germline V gene lookup returns CDR1 SQVTM and CDR2 ANQGSEA. The CDR3 covers 12 residues. CDR3 DNA: TGCAGCGTTGATGGGGGGGAAGATACGCAGTATTTT. This sequence encodes CSVDGGEDTQYF.

V usage is TRBV13 and J usage is TRBJ1-2, with TRBD1 matching over 8 bases. Germline V gene lookup returns CDR1 PRHDT and CDR2 FYEKMQ (reference sequence). V lost 4 bases and J lost 4; bases outside the gene matches: 5. The CDR3 extends over 14 amino acids. This chain's CDR3 is CASSSRGHIYGYTF. For the CDR3, the DNA is TGTGCCAGCAGCTCCAGGGGGCACATCTATGGCTACACCTTC.

This chain links TRBV9 with TRBJ2-1; 8 nucleotides align to TRBD2. The V and J ends lost 4 bases and 1 base, in that order; junction bases with no gene match: 7. The CDR3 extends over 16 amino acids. Germline CDR1 reads SGDLS; CDR2 reads YYNGEE. The CDR3 protein is CASSPLAGGSYNEQFF. In nucleotides, the CDR3 is TGTGCCAGCAGCCCCCTTGCGGGAGGTTCCTACAATGAGCAGTTCTTC.

The chain links TRBV6-5 to TRBJ2-1; tentatively, D is TRBD1 (5 bases). Germline CDR1 reads MNHEY; CDR2 reads SVGAGI. The CDR3 covers 14 residues. V lost 3 bases to trimming and J lost 7 bases, with 13 bases between them. The CDR3 nucleotides are TGTGCCAGCAGTTATCACAGGACGTGGAATGAGCAGTTCTTC. It translates to CASSYHRTWNEQFF.

The rearrangement joins TRBV6-5 to TRBJ2-1; maybe TRBD2 (5 bases). The CDR3 extends over 12 amino acids. Per the germline V gene, CDR1 is MNHEY and CDR2 is SVGAGI. The V and J ends lost 6 bases and 8 bases respectively, with 11 bases between them. The chain's CDR3 is CASSPRGYEQFF. The CDR3 DNA reads TGTGCCAGCAGCCCCAGAGGGTATGAGCAGTTCTTC.

The chain carries TRBV7-2 and TRBJ2-3; tentatively, D is TRBD2 (5 bases). Trimming left V 4 bases short and J 3 bases short, with 8 bases between. Germline loops: CDR1 SGHTA, CDR2 FQGNSA. CDR3 size: 13 residues. The DNA for the CDR3 is TGTGCCAGCAGCTCCCCGGGGACAGATACGCAGTATTTT. Its protein product is CASSSPGTDTQYF.

This clone was recorded a few times. This chain connects TRBV29-1 to TRBJ2-1; tentative D call: TRBD2 (7 bases). Trimming removed 3 bases at V and 9 bases at J, with 12 bases between. Germline-derived CDR1 and CDR2 are SQVTM and ANQGSEA. This CDR3 is 12 amino acids long. In DNA, the CDR3 is TGCAGCGTTGACTCGGGGGGCGTTGAGCAGTTCTTC. Amino acids: CSVDSGGVEQFF.

This clone has a single count. This sequence joins TRBV6-1 and TRBJ2-5; no firm D call. The V gene lost 2 bases and the J gene lost 1 base, with 17 bases spanning the gap. The CDR3 is 17 amino acids. Germline CDR1 and CDR2: MNHNS and SASEGT. The CDR3 reads CASSEFGDAAPQETQYF. The CDR3 region has the DNA TGTGCCAGCAGTGAATTCGGTGATGCGGCACCCCAAGAGACCCAGTACTTC.

The chain is built from TRBV7-9 and TRBJ1-4, with 8 positions matching TRBD1. The CDR3 length is 16 residues. V shed 1 base and J 5 bases; nucleotides not matched to a gene: 6. Germline V gives CDR1 SEHNR, CDR2 FQNEAQ (reference sequence). DNA for the CDR3: TGTGCCAGCAGCTTAGATAGGCAGGGGGCGAATGAAAAACTGTTTTTT. This sequence encodes CASSLDRQGANEKLFF.

The rearrangement uses TRBV2 and TRBJ2-5, with 7 bases that match TRBD1. Germline CDR1 reads SNHLY; CDR2 reads FYNNEI. The CDR3 sequence is 13 residues long. The junction had 2 bases not matched to a gene; V was cut back by 5 bases and J by 2 bases. The CDR3 protein is CASSRTGQETQYF. The CDR3 nucleotides are TGTGCCAGCAGTCGGACAGGACAAGAGACCCAGTACTTC.

This clone showed up just a few times. The CDR3 DNA is TGTGCCTGGAACAGGGGTTTCGGCTACACCTTC. Amino acid sequence: CAWNRGFGYTF. This chain connects TRBV30 to TRBJ1-2; TRBD1 agrees at 7 bases. Looked up from germline, CDR1 is GTSNPN and CDR2 is SVGIG (reference sequence). Losses at the gene ends were 4 bases for V and 8 bases for J; bases not matched to a gene: 4. CDR3 length: 11 amino acids.

This clone appeared a few times. The chain has TRBV27 and TRBJ2-5; D is undetermined. CDR1 is MNHEY, CDR2 SMNVEV, per germline (reference sequence). Between the trimmed V and J ends, which lost 5 bases and 2 bases, there was a span of 15 bases. This CDR3 region has 15 residues. In DNA form, the CDR3 reads TGTGCCAGCAGTAGTAGGGCAGCAACACAAGAGACCCAGTACTTC. Translated: CASSSRAATQETQYF.

The rearrangement uses TRBV30 and TRBJ1-5, with D perhaps TRBD1 (6 bases). Germline V gene sequence: CDR1 GTSNPN, CDR2 SVGIG (reference sequence). The CDR3 consists of 15 residues. Trimming stripped 0 bases from V and 3 bases from J, with 12 bases between. CDR3 residues: CAWSVSGVDNQPQHF. The CDR3 DNA reads as TGTGCCTGGAGTGTATCAGGGGTGGACAATCAGCCCCAGCATTTT.

The J gene is TRBJ2-5, the V gene TRBV7-9; TRBD1 is a possible D gene (6 bases). V lost 5 bases, J lost 2 bases, and 18 bases lay in between. Germline V gives CDR1 SEHNR, CDR2 FQNEAQ (reference sequence). The CDR3 has 16 residues. The CDR3 DNA reads as TGTGCCAGCAGCCGGTTGCTTGGACAGTTTCAAGAGACCCAGTACTTC. It yields the protein CASSRLLGQFQETQYF.

The rearrangement joins TRBV6-6 to TRBJ2-5; D gene uncertain. The V gene lost 5 bases and the J gene lost 0 bases, with 10 bases spanning the gap. The CDR3 extends over 14 amino acids. Germline values: CDR1 MNHNY, CDR2 SVGAGI (reference sequence). CDR3 residues: CASSEAEYQETQYF. DNA of the CDR3: TGTGCCAGCAGTGAGGCGGAGTACCAAGAGACCCAGTACTTC.

The DNA for the CDR3 is TGTGCCATCACCTCCCGGGACAGGGACGGACGCAATGAGCAGTTCTTC. Translated: CAITSRDRDGRNEQFF. The rearrangement joins TRBV10-3 to TRBJ2-1, with TRBD1 identical over 9 bases. The germline V gene has CDR1 ENHRY and CDR2 SYGVKD. V lost 7 bases to trimming and J lost 6 bases; unmatched junction nucleotides: 13. The CDR3 loop spans 16 amino acids.

This clone was counted only a few times. The chain uses TRBV14 and TRBJ2-7; 7 bases are shared with TRBD1. V shed 1 base and J 2 bases; nucleotides not matched to a gene: 5. Germline V gene data show CDR1 as SGHDN and CDR2 as FVKESK. The CDR3 covers 15 residues. CDR3 region: CASSQALGQTYEQYF. The CDR3 bases are TGTGCCAGCAGCCAAGCCCTGGGACAGACCTACGAGCAGTACTTC.

This clone was counted a few times. Other DNA sequences in the same sample also yield this CDR3. The rearrangement joins TRBV30 to TRBJ2-5; no firm D call. Germline V lookup: CDR1 GTSNPN, CDR2 SVGIG (reference sequence). Trimming removed 0 bases from V and 5 bases from J, with 7 bases in between. This CDR3 spans 12 amino acids. CDR3 DNA sequence: TGTGCCTGGAGTGTTTCGCGGGAGACCCAGTACTTC. It specifies CAWSVSRETQYF.

In its sample, this clone was seen a few times. This sequence joins TRBV30 and TRBJ1-2; D unresolved. CDR3 size: 11 residues. CDR1 is GTSNPN and CDR2 is SVGIG in the germline V gene (reference sequence). V shed 2 bases and J shed 7 bases, with 8 bases lying between them. The CDR3 loop is CAWSRRSGYTF. CDR3 coding DNA: TGTGCCTGGAGTAGGCGGAGTGGCTACACCTTC.

This clone was detected a few times. The chain recombines TRBV9 with TRBJ2-4; D is uncertain. CDR1 is SGDLS and CDR2 is YYNGEE in the germline V gene. The germline V and J ends were trimmed by 0 bases and 5 bases, with 12 bases remaining between them. This CDR3 region has 15 residues. The CDR3 DNA sequence: TGTGCCAGCAGCGTAGTCCCAGGCCCCCAAAACATTCAGTACTTC. The encoded protein is CASSVVPGPQNIQYF.

This clone was seen more than once but under ten times. The chain is built from TRBV7-3 and TRBJ2-1, with a weak D call TRBD2 (6 bases). The CDR3 is made up of 14 amino acids. Germline CDR1 reads SGHTA; CDR2 reads FQGTGA. With 5 bases removed from V and 4 bases from J, the gap between germline ends came to 12 bases. CDR3 nucleotide sequence: TGTGCCAGCAGCCCATGGGGAGGTTACAATGAGCAGTTCTTC. Translated: CASSPWGGYNEQFF.

Only a few counts were recorded for this clone. The chain is built from TRBV2 and TRBJ2-1, with unresolved D. CDR3 length: 12 residues. CDR1 and CDR2 (germline): SNHLY, FYNNEI. Trimming took 7 bases from V and 8 from J, leaving 12 bases between them. CDR3 region: CASKTETDEQFF. The CDR3 nucleotides read TGTGCCAGCAAGACGGAGACGGATGAGCAGTTCTTC.